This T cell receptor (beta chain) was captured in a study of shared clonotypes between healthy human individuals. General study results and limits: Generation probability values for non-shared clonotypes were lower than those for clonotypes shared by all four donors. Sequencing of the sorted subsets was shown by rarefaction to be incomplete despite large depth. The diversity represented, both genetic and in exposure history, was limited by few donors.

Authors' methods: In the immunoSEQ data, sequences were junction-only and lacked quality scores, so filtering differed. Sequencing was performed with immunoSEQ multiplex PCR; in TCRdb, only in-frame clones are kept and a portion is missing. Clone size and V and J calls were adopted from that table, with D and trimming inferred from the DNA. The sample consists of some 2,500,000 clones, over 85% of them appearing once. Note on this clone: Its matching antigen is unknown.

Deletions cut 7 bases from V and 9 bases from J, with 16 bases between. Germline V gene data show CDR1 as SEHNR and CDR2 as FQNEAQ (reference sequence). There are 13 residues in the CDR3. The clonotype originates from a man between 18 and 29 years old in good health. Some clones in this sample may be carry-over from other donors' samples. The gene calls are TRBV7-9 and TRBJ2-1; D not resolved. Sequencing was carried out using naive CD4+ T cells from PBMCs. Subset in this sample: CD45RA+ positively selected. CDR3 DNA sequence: TGTGCCAGCACTCCCACGCGATCCAGTGAGCAGTTCTTC. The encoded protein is CASTPTRSSEQFF. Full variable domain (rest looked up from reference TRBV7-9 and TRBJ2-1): DTGVSQNPRHKITKRGQNVTFRCDPISEHNRLYWYRQTLGQGPEFLTYFQNEAQLEKSRLLSDRFSAERPKGSFSTLEIQRTEQGDSAMYLCASTPTRSSEQFFGPGTRLTVL.